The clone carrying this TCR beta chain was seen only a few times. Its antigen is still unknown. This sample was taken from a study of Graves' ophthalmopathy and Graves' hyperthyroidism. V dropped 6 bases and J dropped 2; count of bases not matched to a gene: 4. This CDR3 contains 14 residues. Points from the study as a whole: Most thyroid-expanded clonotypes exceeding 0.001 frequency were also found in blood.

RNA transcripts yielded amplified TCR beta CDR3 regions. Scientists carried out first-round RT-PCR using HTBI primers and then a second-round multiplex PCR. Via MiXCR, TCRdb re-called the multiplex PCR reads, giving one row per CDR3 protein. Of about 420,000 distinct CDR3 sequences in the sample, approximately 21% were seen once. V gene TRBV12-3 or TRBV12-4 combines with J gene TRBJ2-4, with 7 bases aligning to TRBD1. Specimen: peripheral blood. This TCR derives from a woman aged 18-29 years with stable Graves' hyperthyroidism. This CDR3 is CASRQTGSKNIQYF. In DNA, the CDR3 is TGTGCCAGCAGGCAGACAGGGTCCAAAAACATTCAGTACTTC.